These 30 T cell receptor beta chains were all obtained from the same sample, sequenced in a study of identical twins (dated by TCRdb to 2016 to 2017). The library was made by 5' RACE. Sequencing used an Illumina HiSeq 2000. TCRdb took the public reads, trimmed them with fastp at Q25, ran MiXCR for clone calling and kept in-frame beta chains. Identical CDR3 protein sequences are pooled into one entry, listed with their most common genes and DNA. The sample yields some 560,000 distinct CDR3 sequences; around 9.6% were counted once. Roughly 3% of the sample goes to the ten largest clones. This sample was also put to use in a study of yellow fever vaccine responses in identical twins.

Sequences were obtained from PBMCs. Receptor source: a woman aged 18-29 years in good health.

The V and J genes are TRBV7-9 and TRBJ2-7, with D perhaps TRBD2 (5 bases). V lost 4 bases and J 4 bases, leaving 17 bases between the germline ends. This CDR3 is 15 amino acids long. CDR1 and CDR2 (germline): SEHNR, FQNEAQ (reference sequence). CDR3 nucleotide sequence: TGTGCCAGCAGCTCATCCCCCGGATCGGGGTACGAGCAGTACTTC. This codes for CASSSSPGSGYEQYF.

V usage is TRBV20-1 and J usage is TRBJ2-1; 9 positions match TRBD2. Germline values: CDR1 DFQATT, CDR2 SNEGSKA (reference sequence). Unmatched junction bases numbered 4, after V lost 2 bases and J lost 5 bases. The CDR3 consists of 14 residues. In DNA, the CDR3 is TGCAGTGCTAGAATGGCGGGGGGGAACAATGAGCAGTTCTTC. Translating it yields CSARMAGGNNEQFF.

This clonotype was seen ten or more times. This chain connects TRBV20-1 to TRBJ2-7; 9 positions match TRBD1. J gave up 4 bases and V 4 bases, and 2 bases lay outside the gene matches. CDR3 length: 12 residues. Germline CDR1 DFQATT, CDR2 SNEGSKA (reference sequence). DNA for the CDR3: TGCAGTGCTACCGGGACAGGGTACGAGCAGTACTTC. It translates to CSATGTGYEQYF.

This clonotype occurred a few times. The gene calls are TRBV10-3 and TRBJ2-3; D gene ambiguous. Germline CDR1 and CDR2: ENHRY and SYGVKD. The CDR3 has 12 residues. V lost 2 bases to trimming and J lost 6 bases, with 6 bases between them. The CDR3 loop is CAISENVDTQYF. As DNA, the CDR3 is TGTGCCATCAGTGAGAACGTGGATACGCAGTATTTT.

The rearrangement uses TRBV29-1 and TRBJ2-5; D uncertain. Germline V gene data show CDR1 as SQVTM and CDR2 as ANQGSEA. V lost 4 bases and J lost 3, with 9 bases in between. The CDR3 loop spans 12 amino acids. Here the CDR3 DNA reads TGCAGCGTTGTAGAAGGGAAAGAGACCCAGTACTTC. The encoded protein is CSVVEGKETQYF.

The table lists this clonotype with many counts. The rearrangement joins TRBV6-2 or TRBV6-3 to TRBJ2-3; weak D call: TRBD1 (6 bases). This CDR3 is built from 17 residues. Trimming pared 0 bases from V and 2 bases from J, leaving 15 bases between. CDR1 is MNHEY and CDR2 is SVGEGT in the germline V gene. The CDR3 is CASSYSRTEPFTDTQYF. CDR3 DNA: TGTGCCAGCAGTTACTCGAGGACAGAACCGTTCACAGATACGCAGTATTTT.

The chain joins TRBV7-9 to TRBJ2-7, with TRBD2 identical over 7 bases. V lost 4 bases and J lost 5; bases outside the gene matches: 8. The CDR3 spans 14 residues. CDR1 SEHNR and CDR2 FQNEAQ come from the germline V gene (reference sequence). The chain's CDR3 is CASSSAGLVHEQYF. Written as DNA, the CDR3 is TGTGCCAGCAGCTCAGCGGGGCTCGTCCACGAGCAGTACTTC.

Concerning this clonotype itself: A much bigger clone sits one base away, suggesting this may be a read error. V is TRBV20-1 and J is TRBJ2-3, with a tentative D call TRBD2 (6 bases). The CDR3 spans 15 residues. V lost 5 bases to trimming and J lost 4 bases, with 19 bases between them. CDR1 and CDR2 (germline): DFQATT, SNEGSKA (reference sequence). The CDR3, as DNA: TGCAGTGCTCCGACTAGTACCTCTCCGGCAGATACGCAGTATTTT. Protein: CSAPTSTSPADTQYF.

This clonotype has ten or more counts. The J gene is TRBJ2-7, the V gene TRBV29-1; tentatively, D is TRBD2 (6 bases). Germline CDR1 is SQVTM and CDR2 is ANQGSEA. Trimming removed 6 bases from V and 9 bases from J, with 30 bases in between. The CDR3 extends over 16 amino acids. The CDR3 DNA is TGCAGCGTCGGAGGGACTGGAAAAAACTTTGGATCTGCGCAGTACTTC. This sequence encodes CSVGGTGKNFGSAQYF.

This clonotype has at least ten counts. The V gene is TRBV24-1, the J gene TRBJ2-5; 8 bases map to TRBD2. J gave up 0 bases and V 6 bases, and 5 bases lay outside the gene matches. Germline values: CDR1 KGHDR, CDR2 SFDVKD. This CDR3 is built from 15 residues. The CDR3 here is CATSTTSGHQETQYF. The CDR3 DNA follows: TGTGCCACCAGTACAACTAGCGGACACCAAGAGACCCAGTACTTC.

This clonotype was recorded a few times. The chain has TRBV6-2 or TRBV6-3 and TRBJ2-1; D is ambiguous. The CDR3 covers 15 residues. Trimming removed 0 bases at V and 8 bases at J, with 14 bases between. Germline V gene lookup returns CDR1 MNHEY and CDR2 SVGEGT. CDR3 protein: CASSYSSGRVHEQFF. DNA of the CDR3: TGTGCCAGCAGTTACTCAAGTGGTCGGGTACATGAGCAGTTCTTC.

This clonotype was counted many times. The chain uses TRBV29-1 and TRBJ2-1; 7 bases fit TRBD1. With V trimmed by 4 bases and J by 4 bases, 10 bases remained unmatched. CDR3 length: 15 amino acids. The germline V gene encodes CDR1 SQVTM and CDR2 ANQGSEA. CDR3 in DNA: TGCAGCGTTGTGGGGGCCGGGACAGATTACAATGAGCAGTTCTTC. This gives the protein CSVVGAGTDYNEQFF.

J is TRBJ2-1 and V is TRBV7-9; TRBD1 matches at 9 bases. V lost 5 bases to trimming and J lost 8 bases; unmatched junction nucleotides: 4. The germline CDR1 and CDR2 sequences are SEHNR and FQNEAQ (reference sequence). This CDR3 region has 13 residues. The CDR3 DNA follows: TGTGCCAGCAGCCAGACAGGGGGTGATGAGCAGTTCTTC. Translating it yields CASSQTGGDEQFF.

The J gene is TRBJ2-7, the V gene TRBV15, with D perhaps assigned TRBD1 or TRBD2 (5 bases each). The CDR3 extends over 17 amino acids. Trimming took off 1 base at V and 1 base at J, with 17 bases between the two ends. Germline CDR1 is LNHNV and CDR2 is YYDKDF (reference sequence). The CDR3 is CATSRGTLNWGSYEQYF. CDR3 in DNA: TGTGCCACCAGCAGAGGAACTTTAAACTGGGGGTCCTACGAGCAGTACTTC.

The chain links TRBV5-1 to TRBJ1-1, with no clear D. CDR1 is SGHRS, CDR2 YFSETQ, per germline. The CDR3 consists of 16 residues. V was clipped by 0 bases and J by 3 bases, with 15 bases between them. This CDR3 is CASSLGIRVRDTEAFF. CDR3 DNA sequence: TGCGCCAGCAGCTTGGGAATTCGGGTAAGAGACACTGAAGCTTTCTTT.

This clonotype was detected ten times or more. V is TRBV5-6 and J is TRBJ2-3, with D possibly matching TRBD2 (5 bases). The CDR3 runs 16 residues. V was pared by 4 bases and J by 0 bases, with 15 bases between. CDR1 is SGHDT, CDR2 YYEEEE, per germline. The CDR3 loop reads CASSAYGVLSTDTQYF. CDR3 nucleotide sequence: TGTGCCAGCAGCGCGTACGGGGTATTAAGCACAGATACGCAGTATTTT.

This clonotype occurred many times. V usage is TRBV6-1 and J usage is TRBJ2-7, with TRBD2 matching 10 bases. V shed 5 bases, J shed 2 bases, and the junction held 6 bases outside the gene matches. CDR1 MNHNS and CDR2 SASEGT come from the germline V gene. This CDR3 region has 15 residues. CDR3 DNA: TGTGCCAGCAGTCCCAATAGCGGGGGGACCTACGAGCAGTACTTC. Residues: CASSPNSGGTYEQYF.

This clonotype has just a few counts. The CDR3 sequence: CASSSGGREVHEQFF. The CDR3 DNA sequence: TGCGCCAGCAGCTCTGGCGGGAGGGAGGTCCACGAGCAGTTCTTC. This chain joins TRBV5-1 and TRBJ2-1, with 9 positions matching TRBD2. This CDR3 is 15 amino acids long. J lost 10 bases, V lost 3 bases, and 11 bases had no gene match. The germline V gene encodes CDR1 SGHRS and CDR2 YFSETQ.

The chain is built from TRBV30 and TRBJ2-7; TRBD1 might be the D (5 bases). Germline-derived CDR1 and CDR2 are GTSNPN and SVGIG (reference sequence). The CDR3 sequence is 16 residues long. V lost 4 bases and J lost 4, with 23 bases in between. This chain's CDR3 is CAWINPRTKGAYEQYF. CDR3 DNA sequence: TGTGCCTGGATAAATCCTAGGACAAAGGGTGCGTACGAGCAGTACTTC.

The gene calls are TRBV24-1 and TRBJ1-1; TRBD1 might be the D (6 bases). The CDR3 has 15 amino acids. V gave up 3 bases and J gave up 1 base, with 11 bases separating them. Germline V lookup: CDR1 KGHDR, CDR2 SFDVKD. CDR3 DNA: TGTGCCACCAGTGATGCGACAGGCTCGAACACTGAAGCTTTCTTT. It translates to CATSDATGSNTEAFF.

The table lists this clonotype with many counts. The genes are TRBV25-1 and TRBJ1-1; 7 bases agree with TRBD1. The CDR3 is made up of 14 amino acids. Germline values: CDR1 MGHDK, CDR2 SYGVNS. Trimming at V came to 7 bases and at J to 1 base, leaving 6 bases not matched to a gene. The CDR3: CASNPTGTNTEAFF. CDR3 nucleotides: TGTGCCAGCAACCCGACAGGGACGAACACTGAAGCTTTCTTT.

There are many counts of this clonotype. The chain recombines TRBV29-1 with TRBJ2-2; 8 bases are shared with TRBD1. The CDR3 spans 13 residues. From germline, CDR1 is SQVTM and CDR2 ANQGSEA. V trimming: 6 bases; J trimming: 1 base; junction bases outside the gene matches: 1. The CDR3 region has the DNA TGCAGCGTGGGGACAGGGAACACCGGGGAGCTGTTTTTT. This translates into CSVGTGNTGELFF.

This clonotype was seen more than once but under ten times. This sequence joins TRBV4-2 and TRBJ2-5; 15 bases are shared with TRBD2. The germline CDR1 and CDR2 sequences are LGHNA and YNFKEQ. CDR3 size: 16 residues. V was pared by 5 bases and J by 0 bases, with 1 base of the junction left unmatched. CDR3 nucleotides: TGTGCCAGCAGCGGACTAGCGGGGGGGCACCAAGAGACCCAGTACTTC. It codes for CASSGLAGGHQETQYF.

The chain has TRBV5-1 and TRBJ2-1, with 7 bases that match TRBD2. V lost 4 bases to trimming and J lost 2 bases; unmatched junction nucleotides: 3. The CDR3 has 14 amino acids. The germline V gene has CDR1 SGHRS and CDR2 YFSETQ. CDR3 amino acids: CASSGGEPYNEQFF. The DNA for the CDR3 is TGCGCCAGCAGCGGGGGGGAGCCCTACAATGAGCAGTTCTTC.

The J gene is TRBJ2-3, the V gene TRBV5-5, with 7 bases aligning to TRBD1. This CDR3 is built from 16 residues. With V trimmed by 4 bases and J by 6 bases, 14 bases remained unmatched. Per the germline V gene, CDR1 is SGHKS and CDR2 is YYEKEE (reference sequence). The CDR3 DNA sequence: TGTGCCAGCAGCAGGCCTCAGACAGGGCCTTTGGATACGCAGTATTTT. Its protein product is CASSRPQTGPLDTQYF.

The rearrangement joins TRBV20-1 to TRBJ2-5, with a weak D call TRBD1 (6 bases). V lost 4 bases and J 2 bases, leaving 8 bases between the germline ends. This CDR3 has 12 amino acids. Germline CDR1 reads DFQATT; CDR2 reads SNEGSKA (reference sequence). The CDR3 DNA follows: TGCAGTGCTATCAGGGGTCAAGAGACCCAGTACTTC. Residues: CSAIRGQETQYF.

This clonotype was detected ten times or more. This chain links TRBV6-2 or TRBV6-3 with TRBJ2-2, with D unresolved. The CDR3 is 12 amino acids. V lost 1 base and J lost 7, with 4 bases in between. Germline V lookup: CDR1 MNHEY, CDR2 SVGEGT. The CDR3: CASSYYIGELFF. As DNA, the CDR3 is TGTGCCAGCAGTTACTATATCGGGGAGCTGTTTTTT.

The sample holds many counts of this clonotype. The chain recombines TRBV28 with TRBJ2-7; D is unclear. Trimming removed 10 bases from V and 1 base from J, with 8 bases in between. This CDR3 contains 11 residues. CDR1 MDHEN and CDR2 SYDVKM come from the germline V gene. CDR3 nucleotide sequence: TGTGCCACCATCCTGTCCTACGAGCAGTACTTC. Translation: CATILSYEQYF.

This clonotype was seen a few times. This sequence joins TRBV7-2 and TRBJ2-7; a possible D gene is TRBD2 (6 bases). The V end lost 5 bases, the J end lost 7 bases, and 18 bases lay between the germline ends. Per the germline V gene, CDR1 is SGHTA and CDR2 is FQGNSA. The CDR3 covers 14 residues. CDR3 loop: CASSPLASPWEQYF. The CDR3 DNA is TGTGCCAGCAGCCCCCTAGCGTCGCCTTGGGAGCAGTACTTC.

This chain joins TRBV12-3 or TRBV12-4 and TRBJ2-1; TRBD1 aligns across 9 bases. This CDR3 comprises 15 residues. Losses at the gene ends were 8 bases for V and 8 bases for J; bases not matched to a gene: 13. This CDR3 reads CASYTWDREVDEQFF. Written as DNA, the CDR3 is TGTGCCAGCTATACGTGGGACAGGGAAGTGGATGAGCAGTTCTTC.